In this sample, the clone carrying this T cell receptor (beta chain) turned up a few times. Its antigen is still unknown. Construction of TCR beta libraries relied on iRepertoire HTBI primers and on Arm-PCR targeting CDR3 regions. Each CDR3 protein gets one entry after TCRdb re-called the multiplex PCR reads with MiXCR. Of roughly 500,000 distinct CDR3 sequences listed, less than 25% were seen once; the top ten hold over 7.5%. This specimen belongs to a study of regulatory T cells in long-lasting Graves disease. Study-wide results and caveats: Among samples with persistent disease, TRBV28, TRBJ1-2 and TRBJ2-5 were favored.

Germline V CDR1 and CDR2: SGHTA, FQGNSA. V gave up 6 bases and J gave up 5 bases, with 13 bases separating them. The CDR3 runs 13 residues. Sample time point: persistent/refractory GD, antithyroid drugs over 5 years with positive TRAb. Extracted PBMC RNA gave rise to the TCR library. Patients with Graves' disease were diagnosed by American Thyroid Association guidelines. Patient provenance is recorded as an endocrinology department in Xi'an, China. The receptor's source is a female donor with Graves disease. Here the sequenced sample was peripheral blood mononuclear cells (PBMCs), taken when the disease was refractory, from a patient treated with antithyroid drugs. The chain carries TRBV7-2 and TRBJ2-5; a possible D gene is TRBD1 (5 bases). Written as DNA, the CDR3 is TGTGCCAGCAGGGCAAAAGGGGCCGAGACCCAGTACTTC. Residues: CASRAKGAETQYF. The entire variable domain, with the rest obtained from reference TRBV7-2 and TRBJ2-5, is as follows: GAGVSQSPSNKVTEKGKDVELRCDPISGHTALYWYRQSLGQGLEFLIYFQGNSAPDKSGLPSDRFSAERTGGSVSTLTIQRTQQEDSAVYLCASRAKGAETQYFGPGTRLLVL.